These 3 T cell receptor beta chains were sequenced from one sample in a study of T cell changes during pregnancy in multiple sclerosis. Sequencing was performed with immunoSEQ multiplex PCR; in TCRdb, only in-frame clones are kept and a portion is missing. Of about 13,000 clones in the sample, roughly 86% were seen once. Sequences were derived from CD8+ T cells from peripheral blood mononuclear cells, sampled in the first trimester of pregnancy. The receptors come from a female donor with multiple sclerosis, enrolled in a pregnancy study.

The chain links TRBV13 to TRBJ1-1, with unresolved D. This CDR3 spans 15 amino acids. Germline V gene lookup returns CDR1 PRHDT and CDR2 FYEKMQ (reference sequence). V was pared by 1 base and J by 3 bases, with 12 bases between. CDR3 coding DNA: TGTGCCAGCAGCTTAGACAGAGTGGAGGACACTGAAGCTTTCTTT. It is translated as CASSLDRVEDTEAFF.

The chain's CDR3 is CASSYLDSGGNEQFF. The CDR3 DNA follows: TGTGCCAGCAGTTACTTGGACTCGGGAGGCAATGAGCAGTTCTTC. The rearrangement links TRBV6-6 to TRBJ2-1, with 7 bases identical to TRBD2. The CDR3 has 15 amino acids. The germline V gene has CDR1 MNHNY and CDR2 SVGAGI (reference sequence). The V and J ends lost 1 base and 6 bases, in that order; junction bases with no gene match: 6.

The chain links TRBV7-3 to TRBJ2-4; no definite D call. Germline CDR1 reads SGHTA; CDR2 reads FQGTGA. Trimming removed 5 bases from V and 0 bases from J, with 11 bases in between. The CDR3 sequence is 15 residues long. The CDR3 region has the DNA TGTGCCAGCAGCCCCTCCCCGGGAGCCAAAAACATTCAGTACTTC. Translated, it gives CASSPSPGAKNIQYF.